Each of the 3 T cell receptor beta chains below was sequenced from the same sample in a study of beta chain features in type 1 diabetes. Since all of the isolated RNA was reverse transcribed, expressed TCRB transcripts were what got sequenced. Produced via immunoSEQ multiplex PCR; TCRdb's table is partial and in-frame only. The profile shows about 140,000 clones, about a tenth of them singletons. Source material: central memory CD4+ T cells from blood. The origin of the receptors is a woman between 35 and 50 years old in good health.

The V and J genes are TRBV18 and TRBJ2-3, with 13 bases aligning to TRBD2. This CDR3 spans 17 amino acids. With 6 bases clipped from V and 0 bases from J, the junction kept 6 bases outside the gene matches. Germline lookup yields CDR1 KGHSH and CDR2 LQKENI. The CDR3 loop is CASSRWGLAGSTDTQYF. The CDR3 nucleotides read TGTGCCAGCTCCCGCTGGGGACTAGCGGGGAGCACAGATACGCAGTATTTT.

DNA of the CDR3: TGTGCCAGCAGCTTAGCGGAGGGGAGTACCCAGTACTTC. Translation gives CASSLAEGSTQYF. This rearrangement joins TRBV7-9 to TRBJ2-5, with TRBD2 as a possible D gene (6 bases). The V end was cut by 0 bases, the J end by 8 bases, with 10 bases between. The CDR3 is 13 residues long. Germline V gives CDR1 SEHNR, CDR2 FQNEAQ (reference sequence).

J is TRBJ1-1 and V is TRBV13; TRBD1 is a possible D gene (6 bases). The length of the CDR3 is 13 residues. V lost 3 bases and J 7 bases, leaving 12 bases between the germline ends. Germline-derived CDR1 and CDR2 are PRHDT and FYEKMQ (reference sequence). CDR3 region: CASSFRQALEAFF. The CDR3 nucleotides are TGTGCCAGCAGCTTCAGACAGGCCCTTGAAGCTTTCTTT. The whole variable domain, filled in from reference TRBV13 and TRBJ1-1, reads AAGVIQSPRHLIKEKRETATLKCYPIPRHDTVYWYQQGPGQDPQFLISFYEKMQSDKGSIPDRFSAQQFSDYHSELNMSSLELGDSALYFCASSFRQALEAFFGQGTRLTVV.